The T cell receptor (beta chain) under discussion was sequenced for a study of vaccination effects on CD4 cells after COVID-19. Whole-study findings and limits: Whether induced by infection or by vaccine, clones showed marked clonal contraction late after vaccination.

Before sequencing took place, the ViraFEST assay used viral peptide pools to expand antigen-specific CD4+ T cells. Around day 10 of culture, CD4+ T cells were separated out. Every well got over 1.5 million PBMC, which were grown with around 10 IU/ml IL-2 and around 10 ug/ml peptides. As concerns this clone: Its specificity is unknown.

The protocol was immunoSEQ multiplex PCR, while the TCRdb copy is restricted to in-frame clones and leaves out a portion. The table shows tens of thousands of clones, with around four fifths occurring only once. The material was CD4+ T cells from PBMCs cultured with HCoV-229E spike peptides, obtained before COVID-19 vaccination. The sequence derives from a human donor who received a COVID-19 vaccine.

CDR3 amino acids: CASSLSGSTDTQYF. CDR3 in DNA: TGTGCCAGCAGCTTGAGTGGCAGCACAGATACGCAGTATTTT. The genes are TRBV5-4 and TRBJ2-3; no firm D call. The germline V gene has CDR1 SGHNT and CDR2 YYREEE (reference sequence). Trimming took 1 base from V and 0 from J, leaving 6 bases between them. The length of the CDR3 is 14 residues.